This record covers a single T cell receptor (beta chain). These data originate in a study of shared clonotypes between healthy human individuals. V was pared by 11 bases and J by 6 bases, with 17 bases between. CDR3 length: 13 residues. The germline gives CDR1 LNHNV, CDR2 YYDKDF (reference sequence). Here immunoSEQ multiplex PCR was the method, and the copy in TCRdb shows in-frame clones only, minus some. The sample has about 680,000 clones, about 90% seen once. CD8 cells classed as naive were CD45RO-negative and positively selected for CCR7, excluding terminally differentiated effector memory CD45RA+ cells.

The chain is built from TRBV15 and TRBJ2-1; D might be TRBD1 (6 bases). The sequence was obtained from a man in his thirties or forties in good health. Input material: naive CD8+ T cells sorted from blood. The chain's CDR3 is CAARTVLANEQFF. In DNA, the CDR3 is TGTGCCGCCCGGACAGTTTTGGCCAATGAGCAGTTCTTC. Drawing the rest from reference TRBV15 and TRBJ2-1, the complete variable domain is DAMVIQNPRYQVTQFGKPVTLSCSQTLNHNVMYWYQQKSSQAPKLLFHYYDKDFNNEADTPDNFQSRRPNTSFCFLDIRSPGLGDTAMYLCAARTVLANEQFFGPGTRLTVL.